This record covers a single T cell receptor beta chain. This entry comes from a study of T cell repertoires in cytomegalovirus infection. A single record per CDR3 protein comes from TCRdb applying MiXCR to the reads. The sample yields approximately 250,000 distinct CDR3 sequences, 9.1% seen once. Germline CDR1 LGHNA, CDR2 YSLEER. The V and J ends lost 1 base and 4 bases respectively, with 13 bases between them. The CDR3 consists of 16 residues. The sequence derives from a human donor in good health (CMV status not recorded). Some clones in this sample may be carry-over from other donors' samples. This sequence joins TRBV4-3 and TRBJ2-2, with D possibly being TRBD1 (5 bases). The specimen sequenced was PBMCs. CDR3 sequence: CASSQGVARGTGELFF. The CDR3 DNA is TGCGCCAGCAGCCAAGGAGTGGCTAGGGGCACCGGGGAGCTGTTTTTT.